Reported below is one TCR beta chain. No antigen is known for it. Base quality data are lacking; no much larger clone is found one base away. This record belongs to a study of T cell responses to AZD1222 COVID-19 vaccine (TCRdb year 2021). With regard to the full study: AZD1222 recipients given second doses at about 4 weeks or at about 12 weeks were pooled, since spike-specific TCR depth and breadth were not found to differ between the two schedules. Trial participants were enrolled by age into 18-55, 56-69 and 70-plus year subgroups, with approximately 150, 30 and 60 TCR-sequenced participants respectively. TCR sequencing was performed for 230 to 250 trial participants, of whom about 200 were given two doses of AZD1222 and some 25 were given two doses of MenACWY control vaccine.

Reading the label with the study, this specimen's time point is: baseline before first vaccination. Vaccinee samples were obtained from the UK trials COV001 and COV002, which included a single-blind randomized controlled phase 2/3 trial of AZD1222 (ChAdOx1 nCoV-19) in healthy adults. Trial participant PBMC samples were collected at day 0 and day 28 after the second dose for TCRbeta chain sequencing. The CDR3 regions of human TCRbeta chains were subjected to immunosequencing. As for the authors' bioinformatics: Repertoire TCRs were matched against a reference library of SARS-CoV-2-specific TCRs generated with the MIRA antigen-specificity platform. Breadth was defined as the fraction of unique TCRs that were SARS-CoV-2-associated, and depth was defined as the fraction of total T cells that were SARS-CoV-2-associated. Using the MIRA data, every spike-specific TCR was mapped to the spike region that the TCR reacted to and assigned to either a CD4 or a CD8 class. Log10-transformed breadth and depth values were compared by one-way ANOVA with Sidak's multiple comparisons tests. TCRdb took this table from immuneACCESS and kept in-frame rearrangements with V and J called. Such tables lack part of the clones; where checked against another copy, unresolved V genes explain under half of the gap, and the rest is unexplained. That table furnishes V, J and clone size, whereas the DNA furnished D and trimming. For this sample the table gives under 150,000 clones, of which 85% to 95% were detected only once. Jointly, the top ten make up about 5% of the sample.

General conclusions and limits of the study: Conclusions about previously exposed vaccinees are limited because only five to seven AZD1222 recipients were SARS-CoV-2 seropositive at baseline. The 56-69-year group was small, and its depth increase did not reach significance, likely because of low power. Most participants were white British and females outnumbered males, and the authors suggested that clonal diversity may have been underestimated. After two AZD1222 doses, spike-specific TCR breadth and depth were significantly higher than at day 0 and than in MenACWY recipients. Because no day 14 peak-response samples were available, the repertoires could be characterized only after the peak T cell response. The vaccine-associated CD4 TCRs covered the entire spike protein, and the dominant responses fell in regions 160-218 and 743-854. Nearly half of unique spike-specific TCRs reportedly recognized epitopes outside regions mutated in the B.1.351 and B.1.1.7 variants.

This sample comprised peripheral blood, obtained on day 0 of AZD1222 vaccination. The TCR comes from an adult in good health.

This receptor has the CDR3 CASSPGTLDGFF. The nucleotides read TGTGCCAGCAGCCCGGGGACACTTGATGGTTTCTTT. The sequence joins TRBV7-9 to TRBJ1-1; TRBD1 might be the D gene, on 6 matching bases. CDR1 and CDR2 are read off the germline V gene (reference sequence) as SEHNR and FQNEAQ. The CDR3 runs 12 amino acids, cysteine and phenylalanine included. Just CDR3 DNA is preserved here, 36 bases in frame from base 1. V sheds 5 bases and J sheds 13 bases, leaving 17 bases between their ends.